This T cell receptor (beta chain) comes out of a study of CD8 T cells in ankylosing spondylitis. Concerning this clonotype itself: Its target is unknown.

The germline V gene has CDR1 DFQATT and CDR2 SNEGSKA (reference sequence). The CDR3 runs to 13 residues. V lost 4 bases and J 4 bases, leaving 13 bases between the germline ends. Quantitative molecular-barcoded 5'-RACE generated the TCR beta libraries. A single record per CDR3 protein comes from TCRdb applying MiXCR to the 5' RACE reads. The table lists 700,000 to 1,000,000 distinct CDR3 sequences, roughly 12% of them singletons, with around 0.51% in the top ten. Overall study results and limits: Characteristic, it appeared, of ankylosing spondylitis blood was a TCR beta motif of several highly homologous variants. Some of the motif variants had earlier been found in reactive arthritis patients' fluid and blood. In ankylosing spondylitis patients, matched synovial fluid reportedly showed significant enrichment of disease-linked clones. Relatively rare in peripheral blood, disease-linked clones were also CD8+.

The specimen sequenced was blood, either unsorted or a sorted T cell fraction (not recorded which). The V and J genes are TRBV20-1 and TRBJ1-1; perhaps TRBD1 as D (5 bases). This sequence was found in a male donor with ankylosing spondylitis. The CDR3 here is CSAIDGGSTEAFF. DNA of the CDR3: TGCAGTGCTATAGATGGGGGGAGCACTGAAGCTTTCTTT.